These 5 T cell receptor beta chains originate from one sample sequenced in a study of T cells in Graves' hyperthyroidism and ophthalmopathy. Amplification of TCR beta CDR3 regions was performed using RNA transcripts as template. HTBI primers drove first-round RT-PCR of the TCR CDR3. One entry per CDR3 protein, called by TCRdb with MiXCR from the multiplex PCR reads. The profile shows about 500,000 distinct CDR3 sequences, 13% to 15% of them singletons. Specimen: blood. These TCRs come from a woman aged 18-29 years with Graves' hyperthyroidism.

This clonotype was counted many times. A read error may produce the germline difference seen at one junction end. J is TRBJ2-5 and V is TRBV18; no clear D. The germline CDR1 and CDR2 sequences are KGHSH and LQKENI. There are 11 residues in the CDR3. CDR3 sequence: CVSSRQETQYF. The CDR3 DNA follows: TGTGTCAGCTCACGACAAGAGACCCAGTACTTC.

This clonotype was recorded many times. The V and J genes are TRBV28 and TRBJ2-3; D is perhaps TRBD2 (6 bases). The CDR3 totals 14 residues. Germline V lookup: CDR1 MDHEN, CDR2 SYDVKM. The ends were cut back, 3 bases at V and 2 bases at J, with 9 bases in the middle. CDR3 amino acids: CASSLAGPTDTQYF. CDR3 coding DNA: TGTGCCAGCAGTTTGGCGGGGCCCACAGATACGCAGTATTTT.

At least ten counts were recorded for this clonotype. This rearrangement joins TRBV11-2 to TRBJ2-3; 7 bases align to TRBD2. Germline V gives CDR1 SGHAT, CDR2 FQNNGV. The CDR3 spans 19 residues. Losses at the gene ends were 7 bases for V and 0 bases for J; bases not matched to a gene: 19. Here the CDR3 reads CASTPLKMITRESTDTQYF. CDR3 nucleotide sequence: TGTGCCAGCACCCCTTTGAAAATGATAACGCGGGAGAGCACAGATACGCAGTATTTT.

This clonotype was counted at least ten times. This rearrangement joins TRBV28 to TRBJ1-6; the D gene is possibly TRBD1 (6 bases). Trimming stripped 4 bases from V and 9 bases from J, with 22 bases between. The CDR3 totals 17 residues. Germline CDR1 and CDR2: MDHEN and SYDVKM. The chain's CDR3 is CASSSPGHRGGSSPLHF. CDR3 nucleotide sequence: TGTGCCAGCAGTTCGCCGGGACACAGAGGGGGGAGTTCACCCCTCCACTTT.

At least ten counts were recorded for this clonotype. The V call is TRBV27, the J call TRBJ2-1; 9 nucleotides line up with TRBD2. The CDR3 extends over 15 amino acids. The J segment lost 10 bases and the V segment lost 4 bases, leaving 11 bases of the junction unmatched. Germline V gene data show CDR1 as MNHEY and CDR2 as SMNVEV (reference sequence). In DNA, the CDR3 is TGTGCCAGCAGTTCCCTAGCGGGACCCCCGTCGGAGCAGTTCTTC. Protein: CASSSLAGPPSEQFF.